These 10 T cell receptor beta chains were all obtained from the same sample, sequenced in a study of T cell responses to AZD1222 COVID-19 vaccine. The table came from immunoSEQ multiplex PCR; TCRdb's copy has only in-frame clones and leaves some out. The data contain 100,000 to 130,000 clones, about 93% of them singletons. Source: peripheral blood, taken 28 days after the second AZD1222 dose. These receptors were taken from an adult who received the AZD1222 COVID-19 vaccine.

The genes are TRBV20-1 and TRBJ2-7; D may be TRBD2 (6 bases). The ends were cut back, 3 bases at V and 7 bases at J, with 19 bases in the middle. This CDR3 has 14 amino acids. CDR1 is DFQATT, CDR2 SNEGSKA, per germline (reference sequence). CDR3 DNA: TGCAGTGCTAGTCATCGGGGGAGCCCAGGGGAGCAGTACTTC. It encodes CSASHRGSPGEQYF.

The V gene is TRBV6-2 or TRBV6-3, the J gene TRBJ2-6, with TRBD1 matching over 7 bases. The ends lost 2 bases at V and 3 bases at J; junction bases unmatched: 10. CDR3 length: 18 residues. CDR1 is MNHEY, CDR2 SVGEGT, per germline. For the CDR3, the DNA is TGTGCCAGCAGTTACCGGACAGGTTCGGGGCGTGGGGCCAACGTCCTGACTTTC. Translated: CASSYRTGSGRGANVLTF.

This chain connects TRBV5-5 to TRBJ1-5; no clear D gene. Germline CDR1 SGHKS, CDR2 YYEKEE (reference sequence). The CDR3 is 18 amino acids. The V end was cut by 0 bases, the J end by 0 bases, with 16 bases between. For the CDR3, the DNA is TGTGCCAGCAGCTTGGGGTTGACGACCTCATATAGCAATCAGCCCCAGCATTTT. Amino acid sequence: CASSLGLTTSYSNQPQHF.

V is TRBV28 and J is TRBJ1-4; weak D call: TRBD1 (6 bases). The CDR3 is 14 amino acids. Germline V lookup: CDR1 MDHEN, CDR2 SYDVKM. Trimming pared 7 bases from V and 8 bases from J, leaving 17 bases between. CDR3 coding DNA: TGTGCCAGCACCCTCGGGACAAGCCGGGAAAAACTGTTTTTT. Its translation: CASTLGTSREKLFF.

This clone was recorded only once. The rearrangement uses TRBV10-1 and TRBJ1-1; D is ambiguous. Germline CDR1 WNHNN, CDR2 SYGVQD (reference sequence). The CDR3 contains 14 residues. Trimming removed 6 bases at V and 9 bases at J, with 20 bases between. The CDR3 DNA reads TGCGCCAGCAGGAGCACAACGGAGAGCGCGAAAGCTTTCTTT. It yields the protein CASRSTTESAKAFF.

The chain recombines TRBV5-1 with TRBJ1-3; 7 bases fit TRBD1. This CDR3 has 16 amino acids. The ends lost 4 bases at V and 7 bases at J; junction bases unmatched: 14. Germline lookup yields CDR1 SGHRS and CDR2 YFSETQ. CDR3 protein: CASSAEPGQTWNTIYF. The CDR3 region has the DNA TGCGCCAGCAGCGCTGAACCGGGACAGACATGGAACACCATATATTTT.

V usage is TRBV5-6 and J usage is TRBJ1-3; D is undetermined. Germline-derived CDR1 and CDR2 are SGHDT and YYEEEE. V lost 0 bases and J lost 0, with 7 bases in between. The CDR3 has 15 amino acids. The CDR3 DNA sequence: TGTGCCAGCAGCTTGGGCGGGAGCTCTGGAAACACCATATATTTT. Residues: CASSLGGSSGNTIYF. The variable domain in full, completed from reference TRBV5-6 and TRBJ1-3, reads DAGVTQSPTHLIKTRGQQVTLRCSPKSGHDTVSWYQQALGQGPQFIFQYYEEEERQRGNFPDRFSGHQFPNYSSELNVNALLLGDSALYLCASSLGGSSGNTIYFGEGSWLTVV.

The rearrangement uses TRBV4-1 and TRBJ1-2; no definite D call. From germline, CDR1 is MGHRA and CDR2 YSYEKL. CDR3 length: 16 residues. Trimming took 2 bases from V and 0 from J, leaving 13 bases between them. In nucleotides, the CDR3 is TGCGCCAGCAGCCAACCCGGACGGCTAACTAACTATGGCTACACCTTC. As protein: CASSQPGRLTNYGYTF.

The genes are TRBV3-1 (or the pseudogene TRBV3-2) and TRBJ2-1; 8 positions agree with TRBD1. In germline, CDR1 is LGHDT, CDR2 YNNKEL (reference sequence). This CDR3 comprises 20 residues. Trimming took 1 base from V and 3 from J; bases not matched to a gene: 17. DNA for the CDR3: TGTGCCAGCAGCCAAGGCAGGGGGCCCCTCCTACCAACGGACTACAATGAGCAGTTCTTC. Amino acid sequence: CASSQGRGPLLPTDYNEQFF.

The chain has TRBV27 and TRBJ1-2; 7 nucleotides align to TRBD1. V was clipped by 5 bases and J by 4 bases; unmatched bases: 10. Germline values: CDR1 MNHEY, CDR2 SMNVEV (reference sequence). The CDR3 contains 15 residues. CDR3 in amino acids: CASSLTGVRRYGYTF. The CDR3 DNA reads as TGTGCCAGCAGTCTTACAGGGGTAAGGCGCTATGGCTACACCTTC.